This TCR beta chain was captured by sequencing in a study of response to subunit inactivated influenza vaccine (dated by TCRdb to 2017 to 2018). With respect to the entire study: Deep quantitative T cell receptor repertoire profiling was used in the study to track responses to a trivalent subunit inactivated influenza vaccine. Here is what the overall study found, with its caveats: The authors suggested that each seasonal influenza vaccination may recruit only a limited number of new T cells.

The CDR3 holds 14 amino acids from the cysteine to the phenylalanine. The kept DNA is CDR3 alone, 42 bases in frame from the first base. As encoded in the germline V gene, CDR1 is MDHEN while CDR2 is SYDVKM. V is cut by 5 bases and J by 5 bases, and the space between the germline ends is 13 bases. Remarks on this clonotype: Its specific antigen is unknown. Qualities for individual bases were not recorded, and no much larger clone is one base off.

The library came from RT-PCR. Instrument used: Illumina HiSeq 2500. The public sequencing data were trimmed at Q25 with fastp and processed into clonotypes with MiXCR by TCRdb, which kept only in-frame beta chains. CDR3 protein duplicates are merged, each entry listing the most common genes and DNA. This sample holds about 700,000 distinct CDR3 sequences; roughly 14% were observed only once. The ten most abundant clones make up less than 9% of the sample. The chain was built from TRBV28 and TRBJ2-1; no D gene call is confident. Sample: PBMCs from blood, taken 14 to 15 days before vaccination. The TCR originated in a man in his fifties or sixties who received an inactivated influenza vaccine. Donor details come from another sample of the same person, matched by shared clones. The CDR3 reads CASSPQLVNNEQFF. Here is the DNA: TGTGCCAGCAGTCCGCAGTTAGTCAACAATGAGCAGTTCTTC.